Following are 5 T cell receptor beta chains from one sample sequenced in a study of blood T cells in healthy people across ages. Using a J-beta primer mix together with a sample-barcoded 5' primer, a second PCR was run for roughly 7 to 11 cycles. TCRdb reprocessed the 5' RACE reads via MiXCR and lists one record per CDR3 protein. The sample lists roughly 1,700,000 distinct CDR3 sequences, 28% occurring once. The sequencing input was blood. The receptors shown here come from a young woman in good health.

This clonotype came up a few times. The rearrangement joins TRBV28 to TRBJ1-5, with no clear D. The CDR3 has 12 residues. Germline lookup yields CDR1 MDHEN and CDR2 SYDVKM. V was shortened by 6 bases and J by 7 bases, with 10 bases between the two germline ends. DNA of the CDR3: TGTGCCAGCAGCTCTACACCCCAGCCCCAGCATTTT. It codes for CASSSTPQPQHF. Together with reference TRBV28 and TRBJ1-5, the CDR3 gives the full variable domain: DVKVTQSSRYLVKRTGEKVFLECVQDMDHENMFWYRQDPGLGLRLIYFSYDVKMKEKGDIPEGYSVSREKKERFSLILESASTNQTSMYLCASSSTPQPQHFGDGTRLSIL.

Only a few counts were recorded for this clonotype. This chain joins TRBV28 and TRBJ1-6, with D unresolved. CDR1 and CDR2 from the germline V gene are MDHEN and SYDVKM. The V end was cut by 8 bases, the J end by 5 bases, with 7 bases between. The CDR3 contains 12 residues. This CDR3 is CASATNNSPLHF. CDR3 sequence (DNA): TGTGCCAGCGCCACTAATAATTCACCCCTCCACTTT.

The chain has TRBV24-1 and TRBJ1-1; maybe TRBD1 (5 bases). Per the germline V gene, CDR1 is KGHDR and CDR2 is SFDVKD. Trimming took 8 bases from V and 4 from J, leaving 16 bases between them. CDR3 size: 14 residues. CDR3 in DNA: TGTGCCACCAATAGACGGGGGAGGGGCACTGAAGCTTTCTTT. Protein: CATNRRGRGTEAFF.

This clonotype turned up a few times. The chain joins TRBV7-2 to TRBJ1-5; 7 bases are a match to TRBD1. The V gene end was trimmed by 4 bases and the J gene end by 4 bases; junction bases not matched to a gene: 7. The CDR3 consists of 15 residues. The germline V gene has CDR1 SGHTA and CDR2 FQGNSA. The CDR3 loop is CASSSMGQRNQPQHF. CDR3 DNA: TGTGCCAGCAGCTCGATGGGACAGAGAAATCAGCCCCAGCATTTT. The variable domain in full, completed from reference TRBV7-2 and TRBJ1-5, reads GAGVSQSPSNKVTEKGKDVELRCDPISGHTALYWYRQSLGQGLEFLIYFQGNSAPDKSGLPSDRFSAERTGGSVSTLTIQRTQQEDSAVYLCASSSMGQRNQPQHFGDGTRLSIL.

This clonotype was recorded a few times. J is TRBJ2-3 and V is TRBV5-1; D possibly matches TRBD1 or TRBD2 (6 bases each). The CDR3 extends over 15 amino acids. Trimming took off 1 base at V and 3 bases at J, with 12 bases between the two ends. The germline V gene encodes CDR1 SGHRS and CDR2 YFSETQ. In nucleotides, the CDR3 is TGCGCCAGCAGCTTGCCGACGGGGGCTACAGATACGCAGTATTTT. Translating it yields CASSLPTGATDTQYF.